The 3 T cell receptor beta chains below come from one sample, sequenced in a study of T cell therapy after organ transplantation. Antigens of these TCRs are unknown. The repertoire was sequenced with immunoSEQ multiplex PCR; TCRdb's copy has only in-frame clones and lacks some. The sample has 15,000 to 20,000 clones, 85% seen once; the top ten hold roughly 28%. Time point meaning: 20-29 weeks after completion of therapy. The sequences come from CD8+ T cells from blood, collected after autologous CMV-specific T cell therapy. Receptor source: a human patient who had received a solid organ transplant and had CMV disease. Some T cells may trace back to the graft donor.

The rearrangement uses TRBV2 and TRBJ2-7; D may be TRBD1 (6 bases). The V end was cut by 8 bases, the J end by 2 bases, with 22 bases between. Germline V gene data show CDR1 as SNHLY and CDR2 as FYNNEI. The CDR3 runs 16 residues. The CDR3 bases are TGTGCCAGCTCAAAAGGGTGGGGACAATCGACCTACGAGCAGTACTTC. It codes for CASSKGWGQSTYEQYF.

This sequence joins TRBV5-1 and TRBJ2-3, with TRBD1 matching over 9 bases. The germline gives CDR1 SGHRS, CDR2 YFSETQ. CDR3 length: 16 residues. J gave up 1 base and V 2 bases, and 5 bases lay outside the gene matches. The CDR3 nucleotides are TGCGCCAGCAGCTTACGGACAGGGGCACGCACAGATACGCAGTATTTT. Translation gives CASSLRTGARTDTQYF.

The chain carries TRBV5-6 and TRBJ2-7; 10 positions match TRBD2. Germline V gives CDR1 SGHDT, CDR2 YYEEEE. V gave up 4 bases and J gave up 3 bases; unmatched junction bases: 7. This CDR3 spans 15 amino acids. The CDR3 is CASSQGASGSYEQYF. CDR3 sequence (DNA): TGTGCCAGCAGCCAGGGGGCTAGCGGGAGCTACGAGCAGTACTTC.